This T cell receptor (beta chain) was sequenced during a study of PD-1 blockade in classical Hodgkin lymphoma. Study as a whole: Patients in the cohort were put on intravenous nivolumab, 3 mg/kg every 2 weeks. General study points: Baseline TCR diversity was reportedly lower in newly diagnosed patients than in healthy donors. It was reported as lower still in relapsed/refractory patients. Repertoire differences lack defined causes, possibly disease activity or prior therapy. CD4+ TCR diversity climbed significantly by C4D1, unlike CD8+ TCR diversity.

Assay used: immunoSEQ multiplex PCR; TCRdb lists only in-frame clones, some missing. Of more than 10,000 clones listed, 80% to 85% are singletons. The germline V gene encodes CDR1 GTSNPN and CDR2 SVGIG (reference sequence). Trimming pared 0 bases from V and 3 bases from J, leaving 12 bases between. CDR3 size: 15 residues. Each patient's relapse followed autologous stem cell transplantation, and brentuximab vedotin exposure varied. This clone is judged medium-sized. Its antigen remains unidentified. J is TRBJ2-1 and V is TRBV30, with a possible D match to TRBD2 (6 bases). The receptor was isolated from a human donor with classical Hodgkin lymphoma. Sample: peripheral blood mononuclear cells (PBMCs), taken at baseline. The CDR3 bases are TGTGCCTGGAGTGTAGGAGGGGCTGGCTACAATGAGCAGTTCTTC. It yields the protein CAWSVGGAGYNEQFF. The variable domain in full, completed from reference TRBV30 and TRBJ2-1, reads SQTIHQWPATLVQPVGSPLSLECTVEGTSNPNLYWYRQAAGRGLQLLFYSVGIGQISSEVPQNLSASRPQDRQFILSSKKLLLSDSGFYLCAWSVGGAGYNEQFFGPGTRLTVL.